Listed below are T cell receptor beta chains from one sample, sequenced in a study of memory B cells and T cells in multiple sclerosis. Their antigens remain unidentified. Sequencing used immunoSEQ multiplex PCR; TCRdb keeps in-frame clones, though not all of them. The table shows under 50,000 clones, with over 70% occurring only once. Sequencing was done on a sample of PBMCs from blood kept in culture. The receptors originated from a human donor with multiple sclerosis. Each CDR3 is given with its conserved first and last residue. D genes are given only for firm matches. Clone size appears in some rows only: once, few, many, or a class for an expanded clone.

J gene	V gene	D gene	clone size	CDR3 DNA	CDR3 protein
TRBJ1-2	TRBV7-8	NA	NA	TGTGCCAGCAGCTTAGCTCTCCCAACCCACTATGGCTACACCTTC	CASSLALPTHYGYTF
TRBJ1-3	TRBV6-5	NA	NA	TGTGCCAGCAGTTACGGGTCGGGGCGCGGAAACACCATATATTTT	CASSYGSGRGNTIYF
TRBJ1-2	TRBV28	NA	NA	TGTGCCAGCAGTCCCCTAGGGACCCCACCTAACTATGGCTACACCTTC	CASSPLGTPPNYGYTF
TRBJ2-1	TRBV19	TRBD2	NA	TGTGCCAGTAGTCATAGCGGGAGCTCCTACAATGAGCAGTTCTTC	CASSHSGSSYNEQFF
TRBJ2-5	TRBV9	NA	NA	TGTGCCAGCAGCCCCCGAGGGGACTGGAACCAAGAGACCCAGTACTTC	CASSPRGDWNQETQYF
TRBJ1-2	TRBV11-2	NA	NA	TGTGCCAGCAGCTTAGAAGGATGGCAGGACTATGGCTACACCTTC	CASSLEGWQDYGYTF
TRBJ1-5	TRBV18	TRBD1	NA	TGTGCCAGCCAGGGGACAGAGGATCAGCCCCAGCATTTT	CASQGTEDQPQHF
TRBJ2-3	TRBV30	NA	NA	TGTGCCTGGAGTGTCGCAGGGGGCACAGATACGCAGTATTTT	CAWSVAGGTDTQYF
TRBJ1-1	TRBV5-1	TRBD1	NA	TGCGCCAGCAGCCGCAAGGACTACAGGGGGGAAGCTTTCTTT	CASSRKDYRGEAFF
TRBJ1-1	TRBV11-1	TRBD1	once	TGTGCCAGCAGCTTAAGGACCGGGACAGGGGGTAAGAACACTGAAGCTTTCTTT	CASSLRTGTGGKNTEAFF
TRBJ2-1	TRBV2	TRBD2	NA	TGTGCCAGCAGTCTCGCTAGCGGGGCCTACAATGAGCAGTTCTTC	CASSLASGAYNEQFF
TRBJ1-1	TRBV30	TRBD1	NA	TGTGCCTGGAGGGACAGGGGGAACACTGAAGCTTTCTTT	CAWRDRGNTEAFF
TRBJ1-1	TRBV27	NA	NA	TGTGCCAGCAGGTCCCCAGGTACGGGCACTGAAGCTTTCTTT	CASRSPGTGTEAFF
TRBJ2-7	TRBV10-3	TRBD1	once	TGTGCCATCAGTCCGGGACAGGGTTTGGACGAGCAGTACTTC	CAISPGQGLDEQYF
TRBJ2-1	TRBV6-5	NA	few	TGTGCCAGCAGTTATGCGGCTCTCAACGATGAGCAGTTCTTC	CASSYAALNDEQFF
TRBJ2-2	TRBV6-4	TRBD2	NA	TGTGCCAGCAGTCAAACGAGCGGGGAGGCCGGGGAGCTGTTTTTT	CASSQTSGEAGELFF
TRBJ1-6	TRBV7-6	NA	few	TGTGCCAGCAGCTCGTCTATGGATTCACCCCTCCACTTT	CASSSSMDSPLHF
TRBJ2-1	TRBV5-1	NA	NA	TGCGCCAGCAGCCCCAGGGGGAGCGGGGCGGTTGAGCAGTTCTTC	CASSPRGSGAVEQFF
TRBJ2-3	TRBV6-1	TRBD2	NA	TGTGCCAGCAGTGATGCCGGGACTAGCGGTGGGCCCACAGATACGCAGTATTTT	CASSDAGTSGGPTDTQYF
TRBJ1-3	TRBV5-1	TRBD1	NA	TGCGCCAGCAGCGTAGACAGGGGGCATGGAAACACCATATATTTT	CASSVDRGHGNTIYF
TRBJ2-5	TRBV4-3	NA	NA	TGCGCCAGCAGCCAAGGGTGGCAGGGTGGGGAGACCCAGTACTTC	CASSQGWQGGETQYF
TRBJ1-1	TRBV5-1	NA	NA	TGCGCCAGCAGCTTAGAAAGAGCCACTGAAGCTTTCTTT	CASSLERATEAFF
TRBJ1-5	TRBV19	NA	few	TGTGCCAGTAGTATAGCTCGACAGCCCCAGCATTTT	CASSIARQPQHF
TRBJ1-4	TRBV10-2	TRBD1	NA	TGCGCCAGCAGTGAGGGACAGGCCGAAAAACTGTTTTTT	CASSEGQAEKLFF
TRBJ1-2	TRBV7-9	TRBD1	NA	TGTGCCAGCAGCCCGTGGACAGGGGGACGCGACGGCTACACCTTC	CASSPWTGGRDGYTF
TRBJ1-2	TRBV6-5	TRBD1	once	TGTGCCAGCAGCCGGGACAGACCCTATGGCTACACCTTC	CASSRDRPYGYTF
TRBJ2-7	TRBV11-3	NA	NA	TGTGCCAGCTCGAAAGGGCTTGGCTTCTACGAGCAGTACTTC	CASSKGLGFYEQYF
TRBJ2-1	TRBV11-2	NA	NA	TGTGCCAGCAGCCGCCGGGCGGGGGCCAACAATGAGCAGTTCTTC	CASSRRAGANNEQFF
TRBJ2-2	TRBV5-8	NA	NA	TGTGCCAGCAGCTTGTGGGAGACCGGGGAGCTGTTTTTT	CASSLWETGELFF
TRBJ1-2	TRBV28	NA	once	TGTGCCAGCAGTTTACCGGGGCGAACCCATGGCTACACCTTC	CASSLPGRTHGYTF
TRBJ1-2	TRBV5-6	TRBD1	NA	TGTGCCAGCAGCCAAAGACAGGGGTTTAACTATGGCTACACCTTC	CASSQRQGFNYGYTF
TRBJ2-7	TRBV10-3	NA	NA	TGTGCCATCAGTTTGACAAGCAGCTCCTACGAGCAGTACTTC	CAISLTSSSYEQYF
TRBJ2-5	TRBV2	NA	NA	TGTGCCAGCAGTCCTAGTCCCGGGCAGACCCAGTACTTC	CASSPSPGQTQYF
TRBJ2-6	TRBV7-9	NA	NA	TGTGCCAGCACCTTACAACCCTTTGGGGCCAACGTCCTGACTTTC	CASTLQPFGANVLTF
TRBJ2-2	TRBV9	NA	NA	TGTGCCAGCAGCCCAAATGTGGGGCAGGTAGGAACCGGGGAGCTGTTTTTT	CASSPNVGQVGTGELFF
TRBJ1-1	TRBV11-2	NA	NA	TGTGCCAGCAGCTCGGACAGACTAAAAGCTTTCTTT	CASSSDRLKAFF
TRBJ1-3	TRBV6-4	NA	NA	TGTGCCAGCACCGACAGGATCCTGAGGGGAAACACCATATATTTT	CASTDRILRGNTIYF
TRBJ1-2	TRBV4-1	TRBD1	NA	TGCGCCAGCAGCCACGCGGGACAGGCCTATGGCTACACCTTC	CASSHAGQAYGYTF
TRBJ2-3	TRBV5-8	NA	NA	TGTGCCAGCAGCTTGGGGGACCGTAGCACAGATACGCAGTATTTT	CASSLGDRSTDTQYF
TRBJ1-6	TRBV27	NA	NA	TGTGCCAGCAGGACTCTACAGGGTTCCTATAATTCACCCCTCCACTTT	CASRTLQGSYNSPLHF
TRBJ2-2	TRBV18	NA	NA	TGTGCCAGCTCACCACCACAGGGAACCGGGGAGCTGTTTTTT	CASSPPQGTGELFF
TRBJ1-1	TRBV9	NA	NA	TGTGCCAGCAGCGTAGAGCAGAGCACTGAAGCTTTCTTT	CASSVEQSTEAFF
TRBJ2-3	TRBV4-2	TRBD2	NA	TGTGCCAGCAGACCTCTGGGACTAGCGGCCTCAGGCACAGATACGCAGTATTTT	CASRPLGLAASGTDTQYF
TRBJ2-3	TRBV7-6	TRBD2	NA	TGTGCCAGCAGCTTAGACCCAGCGGGGGCCACAGATACGCAGTATTTT	CASSLDPAGATDTQYF
TRBJ1-5	TRBV27	NA	NA	TGTGCCAGCAGGCAGGGAGGTCAGCCCCAGCATTTT	CASRQGGQPQHF
TRBJ2-5	TRBV7-8	TRBD2	NA	TGTGCCAGCACACTAGCGGGGAGTGAGACCCAGTACTTC	CASTLAGSETQYF
TRBJ1-1	TRBV29-1	NA	NA	TGCAGCGTTGGCTCCCGACAGGCAACTGAAGCTTTCTTT	CSVGSRQATEAFF
TRBJ2-7	TRBV19	NA	NA	TGTGCCAGTAGTATCCGGACGAGAACCTACGAGCAGTACTTC	CASSIRTRTYEQYF
TRBJ2-3	TRBV5-1	TRBD2	NA	TGCGCCAGCTCCGCTAGCGGAACAGATACGCAGTATTTT	CASSASGTDTQYF
TRBJ2-7	TRBV6-4	NA	NA	TGTGCCAGCAGTGACTCGAACCCAGTGGAGCAGTACTTC	CASSDSNPVEQYF
TRBJ2-7	TRBV7-2	NA	NA	TGTGCCAGCAGCTTACGGGGCGGGGCCGGCTCCTACGAGCAGTACTTC	CASSLRGGAGSYEQYF
TRBJ2-7	TRBV27	TRBD1	once	TGTGCCAGCAGTATAGACAGGGGCGGATACGAGCAGTACTTC	CASSIDRGGYEQYF
TRBJ1-2	TRBV5-1	TRBD1	NA	TGCGCCAGCAGCCTCGGACAGGGTAGCTATGGCTACACCTTC	CASSLGQGSYGYTF